This T cell receptor beta chain was obtained from a study of shared clonotypes between healthy human individuals. Study overall: For every donor, three CD4 naive, three CD4 memory, two CD8 naive and one CD8 memory plates were used. Study conclusions and caveats: Rarefaction showed sorted-subset sequencing was incomplete despite large depth.

CD45RO-negative, CCR7-selected cells formed the naive CD8 fraction, which excluded terminally differentiated effector memory CD45RA+ cells. The CDR3 sequence is 17 residues long. CDR1 SGHVS and CDR2 FNYEAQ come from the germline V gene. J lost 10 bases, V lost 6 bases, and 15 bases had no gene match. Under the authors' procedure: For the immunoSEQ data, sequences were junction-only without quality scores, so filtering differed. Profiling relied on immunoSEQ multiplex PCR, and the TCRdb table lists in-frame clones only, not all of them. The V and J calls and clone size are taken from that table; D and trimming were inferred from the DNA. This sample carries fewer than 800,000 clones, just over 90% of them seen once, and the ten largest clones take 20% to 25%. A word on this clone: The antigen remains undetermined.

This TCR was sampled from a man between 25 and 39 years old in good health. This chain joins TRBV7-6 and TRBJ2-1; 13 nucleotides agree with TRBD2. Sample: naive CD8+ T cells sorted from blood. This CDR3 is CASSFGTSGKGQPEQFF. CDR3 DNA sequence: TGTGCCAGCAGTTTTGGGACTAGCGGGAAGGGGCAGCCCGAGCAGTTCTTC.